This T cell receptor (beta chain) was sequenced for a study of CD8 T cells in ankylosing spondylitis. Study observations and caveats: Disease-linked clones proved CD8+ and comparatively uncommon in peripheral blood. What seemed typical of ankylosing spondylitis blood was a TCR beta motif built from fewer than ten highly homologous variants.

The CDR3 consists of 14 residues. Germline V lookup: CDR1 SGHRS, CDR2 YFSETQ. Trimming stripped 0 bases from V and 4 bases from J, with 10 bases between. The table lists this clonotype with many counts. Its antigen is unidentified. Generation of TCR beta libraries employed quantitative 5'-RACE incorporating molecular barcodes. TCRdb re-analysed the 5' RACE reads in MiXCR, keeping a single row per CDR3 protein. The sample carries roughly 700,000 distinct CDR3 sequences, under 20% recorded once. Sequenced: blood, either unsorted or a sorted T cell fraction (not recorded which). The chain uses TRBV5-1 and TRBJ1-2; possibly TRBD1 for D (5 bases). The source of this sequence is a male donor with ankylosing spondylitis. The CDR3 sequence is CASSLAGRGYGYTF. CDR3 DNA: TGCGCCAGCAGCTTGGCCGGGAGGGGCTATGGCTACACCTTC.